This TCR beta chain was observed in a study of blood T cells in healthy people across ages. The CDR3 extends over 16 amino acids. Per germline, CDR1 SEHNR and CDR2 FQNEAQ (reference sequence). General study findings and limits: Strong correlation was found linking TCR beta diversity to naive T cell percentage.

Comment on this clonotype: What it recognizes is unknown.

It was with a sample-barcoded 5' primer and a J-beta primer mix that a second PCR of roughly 6 to 12 cycles was run. TCRdb re-called the 5' RACE reads with MiXCR, one entry per CDR3 protein. The sample holds about 1 million distinct CDR3 sequences, roughly 24% seen once. The same sample was also used in a study of T cells of mothers and their children. Turning to that study: Slightly higher, non-significant overlap characterized related mother-child pairs relative to unrelated pairs. There were no persistent microchimeric T cell clones detected.

Specimen: blood. This receptor was identified in a girl aged 2-10 years in good health. This chain connects TRBV7-9 to TRBJ2-5, with 14 bases identical to TRBD2. The J call may be incorrect, as the DNA end agrees better with TRBJ2-1. In DNA, the CDR3 is TGTGCCAGCAGCTCCTTAAGACTAGCGGGGGGGCCTGAGCAGTTCTTC. Its protein is CASSSLRLAGGPEQFF.